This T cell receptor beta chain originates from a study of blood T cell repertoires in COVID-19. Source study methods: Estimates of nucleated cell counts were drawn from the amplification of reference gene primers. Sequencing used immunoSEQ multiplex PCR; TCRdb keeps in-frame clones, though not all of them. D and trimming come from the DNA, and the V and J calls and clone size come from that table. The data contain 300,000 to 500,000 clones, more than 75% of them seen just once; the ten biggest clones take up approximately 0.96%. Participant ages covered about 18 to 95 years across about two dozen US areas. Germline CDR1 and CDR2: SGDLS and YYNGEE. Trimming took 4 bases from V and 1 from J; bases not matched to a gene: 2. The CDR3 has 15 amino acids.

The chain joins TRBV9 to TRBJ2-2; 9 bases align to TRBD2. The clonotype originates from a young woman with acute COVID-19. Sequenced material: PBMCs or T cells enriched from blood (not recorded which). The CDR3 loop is CASSPSGENTGELFF. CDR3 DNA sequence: TGTGCCAGCAGCCCTAGCGGGGAGAACACCGGGGAGCTGTTTTTT.